This T cell receptor beta chain is from a study of early T cells in non-severe SARS-CoV-2 infection. Turning to the study itself: Bulk RNA taken from unsorted whole blood was sequenced, leaving chains unpaired. Findings and caveats of the study: Matching results from VDJdb favored anti-spike CD8 responses, leaving private and CD4 specificities undetected.

Individual cDNA molecules were tagged with unique molecular identifiers. TCRdb reprocessed the 5' RACE reads with MiXCR, giving one entry per CDR3 protein. This sample has tens of thousands of distinct CDR3 sequences; more than 8.5% occur once, and the top ten carry over 8.5%. This clonotype was seen at least ten times. Its antigen is still unknown. Germline CDR1 is SGHAT and CDR2 is FQNNGV. With 5 bases removed from V and 0 bases from J, the gap between germline ends came to 3 bases. There are 12 residues in the CDR3. The sequenced sample consisted of whole blood. This rearrangement joins TRBV11-2 to TRBJ2-3, with no clear D. This clonotype was sampled from an adult who was a healthcare worker with PCR-confirmed SARS-CoV-2 infection or an uninfected control (not recorded which). The CDR3 is CASSISTDTQYF. Written as DNA, the CDR3 is TGTGCCAGCAGCATAAGCACAGATACGCAGTATTTT.